The 11 T cell receptor beta chains in this list originate from one sample, sequenced in a study of blood T cell repertoires in COVID-19 (dated by TCRdb to between 2020 and 2021). Library method: the immunoSEQ multiplex PCR assay. TCRdb mirrors the immuneACCESS table, restricted to in-frame sequences. Some clones are absent from its copies; in checked studies, under half trace to an unresolved V gene, and the reason for the others is unknown. The table for this sample lists some 250,000 clones; around four fifths of them were counted only once. The leading ten clones occupy more than 6.5% of the sample. The sample was peripheral blood. The receptors were sampled from a middle-aged man with active or convalescent COVID-19.

V is TRBV9 and J is TRBJ1-1; no reliable D call. Per germline, CDR1 SGDLS and CDR2 YYNGEE. V was clipped by 0 bases and J by 0 bases, with 6 bases between them. The CDR3 extends over 14 amino acids. CDR3 residues: CASSVAYMNTEAFF. The CDR3 coding sequence is TGTGCCAGCAGCGTAGCGTATATGAACACTGAAGCTTTCTTT.

The CDR3 sequence is CASRRTGGSSNEKLFF. For the CDR3, the DNA is TGTGCCAGCAGACGGACAGGGGGCAGTTCAAATGAAAAACTGTTTTTT. V usage is TRBV6-6 and J usage is TRBJ1-4, with 11 bases lining up with TRBD1. V lost 6 bases, J lost 5 bases, and 8 bases stayed unmatched. The germline V gene has CDR1 MNHNY and CDR2 SVGAGI (reference sequence). The CDR3 loop spans 16 amino acids.

This clone has more than one count but fewer than ten. V and J are TRBV19 and TRBJ1-4; D perhaps matches TRBD1 (5 bases). Germline CDR1 reads LNHDA; CDR2 reads SQIVND (reference sequence). This CDR3 has 16 amino acids. V was trimmed by 6 bases and J by 0 bases, leaving 14 bases between them. The CDR3 sequence: CASRSRWGATNEKLFF. As DNA, the CDR3 is TGTGCCAGTAGAAGTAGATGGGGGGCAACTAATGAAAAACTGTTTTTT. The complete variable domain, with remaining parts taken from reference TRBV19 and TRBJ1-4, reads DGGITQSPKYLFRKEGQNVTLSCEQNLNHDAMYWYRQDPGQGLRLIYYSQIVNDFQKGDIAEGYSVSREKKESFPLTVTSAQKNPTAFYLCASRSRWGATNEKLFFGSGTQLSVL.

A single count supports this clone. The V gene is TRBV10-3, the J gene TRBJ2-5; 10 bases match TRBD2. The CDR3 sequence is 13 residues long. The germline V gene has CDR1 ENHRY and CDR2 SYGVKD. Unmatched junction bases numbered 4, after V lost 10 bases and J lost 2 bases. The CDR3 region has the DNA TGTGCCACTCTAGCGGGAGAACAAGAGACCCAGTACTTC. This codes for CATLAGEQETQYF.

The chain is built from TRBV27 and TRBJ1-5; no reliable D call. Germline V gives CDR1 MNHEY, CDR2 SMNVEV (reference sequence). Trimming left V 4 bases short and J 6 bases short, with 13 bases between. The CDR3 length is 14 residues. CDR3 sequence reads: CASSSGSPSQPQHF. The CDR3 DNA reads TGTGCCAGCAGTTCGGGGAGTCCAAGTCAGCCCCAGCATTTT.

This clone showed up just a few times. The genes are TRBV6-2 or TRBV6-3 and TRBJ2-7; possibly TRBD2 for D (7 bases). This CDR3 has 17 residues. V lost 1 base and J 0 bases, leaving 16 bases between the germline ends. The germline V gene has CDR1 MNHEY and CDR2 SVGEGT. Here the CDR3 reads CASSYFSARGPSYEQYF. The CDR3 DNA reads as TGTGCCAGCAGTTACTTTAGTGCGCGGGGGCCCTCCTACGAGCAGTACTTC.

The rearrangement links TRBV6-5 to TRBJ2-7; TRBD2 aligns across 8 bases. This CDR3 comprises 15 residues. Trimming removed 0 bases from V and 6 bases from J; junction bases left unmatched: 7. The germline CDR1 and CDR2 sequences are MNHEY and SVGAGI. CDR3 sequence (DNA): TGTGCCAGCAGTTACTCAGGCGGGGGGCCCGGCGAGCAGTACTTC. This codes for CASSYSGGGPGEQYF.

This clone showed up just once. This chain links TRBV3-1 (or the pseudogene TRBV3-2) with TRBJ1-2; 7 nucleotides match TRBD1. J lost 8 bases, V lost 6 bases, and 6 bases had no gene match. The length of the CDR3 is 12 residues. In germline, CDR1 is LGHDT, CDR2 YNNKEL (reference sequence). The chain's CDR3 is CASSRQGTGYTF. As DNA, the CDR3 is TGTGCCAGCAGTCGACAGGGAACGGGCTACACCTTC.

The chain uses TRBV30 and TRBJ2-5; D might be TRBD2 (6 bases). This CDR3 has 14 amino acids. Germline V gives CDR1 GTSNPN, CDR2 SVGIG (reference sequence). The germline V and J ends were trimmed by 0 bases and 7 bases, with 15 bases remaining between them. The CDR3 coding sequence is TGTGCCTGGAGTGTAATGGGGGGTTGGGGGACCCAGTACTTC. This encodes CAWSVMGGWGTQYF.

This chain uses TRBV5-8 with TRBJ1-2, with TRBD1 identical over 8 bases. The CDR3 runs 15 residues. Germline loops: CDR1 SGHTS, CDR2 YDEGEE. V shed 5 bases, J shed 1 base, and the junction held 7 bases outside the gene matches. This chain's CDR3 is CASRLMTGDNYGYTF. For the CDR3, the DNA is TGTGCCAGCAGGTTGATGACAGGGGATAACTATGGCTACACCTTC.

The chain combines TRBV10-2 with TRBJ2-1; TRBD2 aligns across 11 bases. The CDR3 contains 14 residues. The trim removed 6 bases at V and 3 bases at J, leaving 1 base unmatched. The germline V gene has CDR1 WSHSY and CDR2 SAAADI. CDR3 sequence (DNA): TGCGCCAGCAGCCTAGCGGGAGGCTACAATGAGCAGTTCTTC. Translating gives CASSLAGGYNEQFF.